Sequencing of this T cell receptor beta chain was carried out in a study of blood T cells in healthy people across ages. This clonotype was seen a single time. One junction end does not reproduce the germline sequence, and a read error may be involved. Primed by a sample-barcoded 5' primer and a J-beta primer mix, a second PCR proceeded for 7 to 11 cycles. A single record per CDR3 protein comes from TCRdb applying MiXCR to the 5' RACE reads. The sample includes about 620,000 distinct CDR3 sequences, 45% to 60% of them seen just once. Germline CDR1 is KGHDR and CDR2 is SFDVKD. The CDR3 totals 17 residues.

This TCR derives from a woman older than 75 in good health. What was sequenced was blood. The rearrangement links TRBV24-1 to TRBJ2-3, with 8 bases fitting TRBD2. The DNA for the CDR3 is TGCGCCACCAGTGACCCGGGACTAGTCGGCAACACAGATACGCAGTATTTT. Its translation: CATSDPGLVGNTDTQYF.